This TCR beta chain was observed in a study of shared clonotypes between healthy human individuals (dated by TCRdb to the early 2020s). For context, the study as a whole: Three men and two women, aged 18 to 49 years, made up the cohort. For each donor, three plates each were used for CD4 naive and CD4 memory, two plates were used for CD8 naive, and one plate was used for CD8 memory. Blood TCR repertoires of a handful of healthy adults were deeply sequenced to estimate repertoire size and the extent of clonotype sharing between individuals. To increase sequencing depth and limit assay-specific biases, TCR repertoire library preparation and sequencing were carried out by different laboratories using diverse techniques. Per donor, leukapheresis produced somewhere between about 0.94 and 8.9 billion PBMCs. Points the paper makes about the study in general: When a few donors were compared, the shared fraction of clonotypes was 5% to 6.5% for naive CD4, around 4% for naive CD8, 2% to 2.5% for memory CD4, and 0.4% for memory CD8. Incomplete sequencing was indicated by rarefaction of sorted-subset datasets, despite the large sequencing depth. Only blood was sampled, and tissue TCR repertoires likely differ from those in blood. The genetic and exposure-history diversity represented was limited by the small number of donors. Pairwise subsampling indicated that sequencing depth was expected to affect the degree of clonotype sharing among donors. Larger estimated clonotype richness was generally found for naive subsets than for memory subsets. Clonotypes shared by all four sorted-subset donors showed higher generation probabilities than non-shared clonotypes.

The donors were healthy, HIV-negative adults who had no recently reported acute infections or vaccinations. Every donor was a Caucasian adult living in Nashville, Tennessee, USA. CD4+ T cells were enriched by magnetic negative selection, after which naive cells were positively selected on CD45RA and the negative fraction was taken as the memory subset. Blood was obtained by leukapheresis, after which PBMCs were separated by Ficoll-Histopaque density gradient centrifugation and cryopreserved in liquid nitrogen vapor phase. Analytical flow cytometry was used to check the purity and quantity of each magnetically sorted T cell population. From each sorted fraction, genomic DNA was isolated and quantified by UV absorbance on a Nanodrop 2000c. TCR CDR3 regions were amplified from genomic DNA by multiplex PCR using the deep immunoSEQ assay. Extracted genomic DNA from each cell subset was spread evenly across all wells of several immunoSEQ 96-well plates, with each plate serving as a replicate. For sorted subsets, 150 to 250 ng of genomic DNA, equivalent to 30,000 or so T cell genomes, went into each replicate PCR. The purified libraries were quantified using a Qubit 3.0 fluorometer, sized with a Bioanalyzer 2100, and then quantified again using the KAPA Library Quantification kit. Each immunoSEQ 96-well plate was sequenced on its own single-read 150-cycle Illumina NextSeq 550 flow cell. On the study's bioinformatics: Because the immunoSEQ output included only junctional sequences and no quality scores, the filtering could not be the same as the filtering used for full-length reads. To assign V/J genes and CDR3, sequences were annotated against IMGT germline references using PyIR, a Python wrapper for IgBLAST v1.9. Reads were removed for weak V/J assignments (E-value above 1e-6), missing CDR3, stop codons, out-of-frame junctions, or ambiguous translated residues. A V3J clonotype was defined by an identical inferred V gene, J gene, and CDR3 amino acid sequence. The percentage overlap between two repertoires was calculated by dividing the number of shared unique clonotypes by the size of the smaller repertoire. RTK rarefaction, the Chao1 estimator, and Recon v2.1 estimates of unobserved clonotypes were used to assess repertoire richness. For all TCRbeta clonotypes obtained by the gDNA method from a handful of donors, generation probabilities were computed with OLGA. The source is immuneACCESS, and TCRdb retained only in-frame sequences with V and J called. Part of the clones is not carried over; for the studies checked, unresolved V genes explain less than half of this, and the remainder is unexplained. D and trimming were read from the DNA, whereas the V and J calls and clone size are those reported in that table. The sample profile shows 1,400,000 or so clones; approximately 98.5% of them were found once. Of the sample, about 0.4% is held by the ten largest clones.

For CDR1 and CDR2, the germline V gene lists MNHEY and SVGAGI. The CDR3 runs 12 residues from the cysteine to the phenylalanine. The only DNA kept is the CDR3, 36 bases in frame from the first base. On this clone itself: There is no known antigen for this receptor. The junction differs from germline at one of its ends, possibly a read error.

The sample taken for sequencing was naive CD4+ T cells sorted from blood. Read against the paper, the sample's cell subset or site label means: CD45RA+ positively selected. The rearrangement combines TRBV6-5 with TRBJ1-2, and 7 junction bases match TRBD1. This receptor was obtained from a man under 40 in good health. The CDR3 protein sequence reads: CASRKETGQTIF. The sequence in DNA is TGTGCCAGCAGAAAAGAGACGGGACAGACAATCTTC.